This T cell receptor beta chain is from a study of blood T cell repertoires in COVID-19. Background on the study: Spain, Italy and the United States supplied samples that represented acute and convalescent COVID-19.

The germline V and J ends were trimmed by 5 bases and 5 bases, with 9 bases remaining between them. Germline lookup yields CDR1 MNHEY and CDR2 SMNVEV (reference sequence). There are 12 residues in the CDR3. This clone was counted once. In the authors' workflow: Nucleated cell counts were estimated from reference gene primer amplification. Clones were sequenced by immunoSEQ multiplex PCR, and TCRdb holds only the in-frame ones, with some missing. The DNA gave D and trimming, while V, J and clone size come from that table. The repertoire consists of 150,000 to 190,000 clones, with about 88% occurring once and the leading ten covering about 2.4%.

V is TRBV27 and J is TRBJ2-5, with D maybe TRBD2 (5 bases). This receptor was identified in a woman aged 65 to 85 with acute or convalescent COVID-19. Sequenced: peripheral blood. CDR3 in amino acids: CASSPSGETQYF. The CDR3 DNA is TGTGCCAGCAGTCCCTCGGGGGAGACCCAGTACTTC.